The rows below give T cell receptor beta chains drawn from one sample of a study of blood T cell repertoires in COVID-19. The data were produced by immunoSEQ multiplex PCR, yet TCRdb's version contains in-frame clones alone and is incomplete. Here the sample spans more than 95,000 clones, more than 60% being singletons. Sequencing was performed on peripheral blood. These receptor sequences come from a man between 65 and 80 years old with acute or convalescent COVID-19. CDR3s leave out the opening cysteine and the closing phenylalanine or tryptophan.

TRBV4-2,TRBJ1-1,ASSQGYRGPTEAF
TRBV7-9,TRBJ2-7,ASSSPGVYPYEQY
TRBV28,TRBJ1-1,ASSFGTGIIKTEAF
TRBV7-3,TRBJ2-7,ASSRGQGNNNEQY
TRBV6-5,TRBJ2-7,ASSRGRFQQY
TRBV27,TRBJ2-3,ASSLRRISTDTQY
TRBV29-1,TRBJ2-2,SVGHTNTGELF
TRBV6-5,TRBJ2-1,ASSFTGYNEQF
TRBV7-6,TRBJ1-1,ASSSQGVGTEAF
TRBV19,TRBJ2-5,ASSITSQGGQETQY
TRBV2,TRBJ2-2,ASRETSGSSGELF
TRBV19,TRBJ1-1,ASSQGVLGGTEAF
TRBV19,TRBJ2-7,ASRARTGSGRLREQY
TRBV5-1,TRBJ1-4,ASSLIEAATNEKLF
TRBV7-8,TRBJ2-2,ASSLVTGGIGELF
TRBV15,TRBJ2-3,ATSRVRTGQGKDTQY
TRBV7-2,TRBJ2-6,ASSLVTPPGANVLT
TRBV5-1,TRBJ1-6,ASTLDSYNSPLH
TRBV3-1/TRBV3-2,TRBJ1-2,ASSQYRGTYGYT